This T cell receptor beta chain comes out of a study of OX40 agonist ivuxolimab in advanced cancers. Findings of the study overall: The study observed clonal expansion of CD4+ and CD8+ blood T cells by week 6 at 0.1 to 3.0 mg/kg. In CD8+ T cells, expanded clones were on average more numerous than in CD4+.

As to this clone: Its matching antigen is unknown.

Exclusion applied to patients with autoimmune disease history or systemic immunosuppression. Collection of blood occurred at baseline, at cycle 4 day 1, and at cycle 7 day 1. The data were produced by immunoSEQ multiplex PCR, yet TCRdb's version contains in-frame clones alone and is incomplete. This sample has fewer than 35,000 clones; approximately 88% occur once, and the top ten carry 58%. CDR1 MNHEY and CDR2 SVGAGI come from the germline V gene. The CDR3 spans 15 residues. V lost 0 bases and J lost 3, with 9 bases in between. The rearrangement links TRBV6-5 to TRBJ2-1, with D possibly TRBD2 on 5 matching bases. Specimen: CD4+ or CD8+ T cells sorted from blood, collected in a trial of the OX40 agonist ivuxolimab. This TCR came from an adult with an advanced solid tumor such as melanoma, head and neck, liver or kidney cancer. The CDR3 sequence is CASSYSSGNYNEQFF. The CDR3 DNA is TGTGCCAGCAGTTACTCTTCCGGGAACTACAATGAGCAGTTCTTC.